The rows below give T cell receptor beta chains drawn from one sample of a study of blood T cell repertoires in COVID-19. The method was immunoSEQ multiplex PCR; TCRdb's version includes in-frame clones alone and lacks a portion of them. Counted here are around 100,000 clones, 90% occurring once; the ten biggest clones make up 5.1%. Sequenced material: peripheral blood. The source of these receptors is a middle-aged man with acute or convalescent COVID-19. CDR3s include the opening cysteine and the closing phenylalanine or tryptophan. The D gene is left open where the match is weak. Part of the rows lack a size; the others show once, few, many or a class for expanded clones.

CDR3 length: 14; D gene: TRBD2; clone size: NA; J gene: TRBJ2-2; V gene: TRBV5-4; CDR3 protein: CASSPGLSFGELFF; CDR3 DNA: TGTGCCAGCAGCCCGGGACTATCTTTCGGGGAGCTGTTTTTT
CDR3 length: 18; D gene: TRBD2; clone size: NA; J gene: TRBJ2-7; V gene: TRBV6-6; CDR3 protein: CASSRPGLSGRVTGEQYF; CDR3 DNA: TGTGCCAGCAGCCGACCGGGACTTAGCGGGAGGGTCACGGGCGAGCAGTACTTC
CDR3 length: 16; D gene: NA; clone size: NA; J gene: TRBJ1-1; V gene: TRBV4-1; CDR3 protein: CASSPVFKGGYTEAFF; CDR3 DNA: TGCGCCAGCAGCCCAGTTTTCAAGGGAGGGTACACTGAAGCTTTCTTT
CDR3 length: 17; D gene: TRBD2; clone size: few; J gene: TRBJ2-3; V gene: TRBV11-2; CDR3 protein: CASSSIKAGRNTDTQYF; CDR3 DNA: TGTGCCAGCAGCTCTATAAAAGCGGGAAGGAACACAGATACGCAGTATTTT
CDR3 length: 15; D gene: TRBD2; clone size: NA; J gene: TRBJ2-7; V gene: TRBV27; CDR3 protein: CASSAGGSVTYEQYF; CDR3 DNA: TGTGCCAGCAGTGCCGGGGGGAGTGTGACCTACGAGCAGTACTTC
CDR3 length: 15; D gene: TRBD2; clone size: NA; J gene: TRBJ2-7; V gene: TRBV3-1/TRBV3-2; CDR3 protein: CASSQKLAGTLEQYF; CDR3 DNA: TGTGCCAGCAGCCAAAAACTAGCGGGGACGCTCGAGCAGTACTTC
CDR3 length: 13; D gene: NA; clone size: NA; J gene: TRBJ1-2; V gene: TRBV6-6; CDR3 protein: CASSPGSHYGYTF; CDR3 DNA: TGTGCCAGCAGTCCCGGTTCCCACTATGGCTACACCTTC
CDR3 length: 16; D gene: NA; clone size: NA; J gene: TRBJ2-3; V gene: TRBV10-1; CDR3 protein: CASSANTGSGTDTQYF; CDR3 DNA: TGCGCCAGCAGTGCGAATACCGGGAGCGGCACAGATACGCAGTATTTT
CDR3 length: 16; D gene: TRBD1; clone size: NA; J gene: TRBJ1-4; V gene: TRBV5-5; CDR3 protein: CASSYQDRATNEKLFF; CDR3 DNA: TGTGCCAGCAGCTACCAAGACAGGGCGACTAATGAAAAACTGTTTTTT
CDR3 length: 16; D gene: NA; clone size: NA; J gene: TRBJ1-2; V gene: TRBV19; CDR3 protein: CASTGGQTKRPYGYTF; CDR3 DNA: TGTGCCAGTACCGGTGGGCAGACCAAACGACCCTATGGCTACACCTTC
CDR3 length: 14; D gene: TRBD2; clone size: NA; J gene: TRBJ2-7; V gene: TRBV2; CDR3 protein: CASSLAGASYEQYF; CDR3 DNA: TGTGCCAGCAGTCTAGCGGGAGCGTCCTACGAGCAGTACTTC
CDR3 length: 16; D gene: TRBD1; clone size: NA; J gene: TRBJ2-1; V gene: TRBV24-1; CDR3 protein: CATSDSNRGPYNEQFF; CDR3 DNA: TGTGCCACCAGTGACTCTAATAGGGGGCCCTACAATGAGCAGTTCTTC
CDR3 length: 15; D gene: TRBD1; clone size: NA; J gene: TRBJ1-2; V gene: TRBV5-4; CDR3 protein: CASSGPGQGTYGYTF; CDR3 DNA: TGTGCCAGCAGCGGTCCGGGACAGGGAACTTATGGCTACACCTTC
CDR3 length: 15; D gene: NA; clone size: NA; J gene: TRBJ1-5; V gene: TRBV7-2; CDR3 protein: CASSFGSLAAEPQHF; CDR3 DNA: TGTGCCAGCAGCTTTGGCAGCTTGGCGGCCGAGCCCCAGCATTTT
CDR3 length: 14; D gene: TRBD1; clone size: NA; J gene: TRBJ1-1; V gene: TRBV18; CDR3 protein: CASSPDRGNTEAFF; CDR3 DNA: TGTGCCAGCTCACCAGACAGGGGTAACACTGAAGCTTTCTTT
CDR3 length: 14; D gene: NA; clone size: NA; J gene: TRBJ2-7; V gene: TRBV13; CDR3 protein: CASSLVAGTYEQYF; CDR3 DNA: TGTGCCAGCAGCTTAGTTGCGGGGACCTACGAGCAGTACTTC
CDR3 length: 14; D gene: NA; clone size: NA; J gene: TRBJ1-6; V gene: TRBV5-6; CDR3 protein: CASSLEENNSPLHF; CDR3 DNA: TGTGCCAGCAGCTTGGAAGAGAATAATTCACCCCTCCACTTT
CDR3 length: 14; D gene: NA; clone size: NA; J gene: TRBJ1-5; V gene: TRBV29-1; CDR3 protein: CSVYTGLSDQPQHF; CDR3 DNA: TGCAGCGTTTACACAGGGCTTTCGGATCAGCCCCAGCATTTT
CDR3 length: 14; D gene: NA; clone size: NA; J gene: TRBJ2-5; V gene: TRBV5-1; CDR3 protein: CASSLGGLGETQYF; CDR3 DNA: TGCGCCAGCAGCTTGGGAGGACTGGGGGAGACCCAGTACTTC
CDR3 length: 14; D gene: NA; clone size: NA; J gene: TRBJ2-7; V gene: TRBV5-1; CDR3 protein: CASSLQGTSYEQYF; CDR3 DNA: TGCGCCAGCAGCTTGCAGGGGACATCCTACGAGCAGTACTTC
CDR3 length: 17; D gene: NA; clone size: NA; J gene: TRBJ2-6; V gene: TRBV5-4; CDR3 protein: CASSARAVPSEANVLTF; CDR3 DNA: TGTGCCAGCAGCGCTAGAGCGGTACCCTCTGAGGCCAACGTCCTGACTTTC
CDR3 length: 14; D gene: NA; clone size: NA; J gene: TRBJ1-1; V gene: TRBV18; CDR3 protein: CASRIGRENTEAFF; CDR3 DNA: TGTGCCAGCCGTATTGGACGGGAGAACACTGAAGCTTTCTTT
CDR3 length: 14; D gene: TRBD2; clone size: NA; J gene: TRBJ2-2; V gene: TRBV19; CDR3 protein: CASSGWTRTGELFF; CDR3 DNA: TGTGCCAGTAGTGGGTGGACTAGGACCGGGGAGCTGTTTTTT
CDR3 length: 14; D gene: NA; clone size: NA; J gene: TRBJ2-5; V gene: TRBV3-1/TRBV3-2; CDR3 protein: CASSQRGYQETQYF; CDR3 DNA: TGTGCCAGCAGCCAACGCGGCTACCAAGAGACCCAGTACTTC
CDR3 length: 16; D gene: NA; clone size: NA; J gene: TRBJ2-5; V gene: TRBV24-1; CDR3 protein: CATSEEARPHQETQYF; CDR3 DNA: TGTGCCACCAGTGAGGAGGCAAGACCCCACCAAGAGACCCAGTACTTC
CDR3 length: 14; D gene: NA; clone size: NA; J gene: TRBJ1-2; V gene: TRBV19; CDR3 protein: CASSITPGSYGYTF; CDR3 DNA: TGTGCCAGTAGTATCACTCCTGGGAGCTATGGCTACACCTTC
CDR3 length: 17; D gene: NA; clone size: NA; J gene: TRBJ1-3; V gene: TRBV7-9; CDR3 protein: CASSHPLGWNTGNTIYF; CDR3 DNA: TGTGCCAGCAGCCACCCGCTAGGCTGGAACACTGGAAACACCATATATTTT
CDR3 length: 12; D gene: NA; clone size: NA; J gene: TRBJ1-1; V gene: TRBV6-5; CDR3 protein: CASSPGDTEAFF; CDR3 DNA: TGTGCCAGCAGTCCCGGGGACACTGAAGCTTTCTTT
CDR3 length: 15; D gene: TRBD1; clone size: NA; J gene: TRBJ2-3; V gene: TRBV18; CDR3 protein: CASSPGQGATDTQYF; CDR3 DNA: TGTGCCAGCTCCCCGGGACAGGGCGCCACAGATACGCAGTATTTT
CDR3 length: 16; D gene: TRBD2; clone size: NA; J gene: TRBJ2-5; V gene: TRBV3-1/TRBV3-2; CDR3 protein: CASKGFRLAVRETQYF; CDR3 DNA: TGTGCGAGCAAGGGTTTTAGACTAGCGGTCCGAGAGACCCAGTACTTC
CDR3 length: 15; D gene: TRBD2; clone size: NA; J gene: TRBJ2-1; V gene: TRBV10-2; CDR3 protein: CASKGLAGGPNEQFF; CDR3 DNA: TGCGCCAGCAAAGGACTAGCGGGAGGGCCCAATGAGCAGTTCTTC
CDR3 length: 14; D gene: NA; clone size: NA; J gene: TRBJ1-1; V gene: TRBV5-4; CDR3 protein: CASSLARGFDEAFF; CDR3 DNA: TGTGCCAGCAGCTTGGCCCGAGGTTTTGATGAAGCTTTCTTT
CDR3 length: 15; D gene: TRBD2; clone size: NA; J gene: TRBJ2-7; V gene: TRBV7-8; CDR3 protein: CASSLGAGGVYEQYF; CDR3 DNA: TGTGCCAGCAGCTTAGGTGCGGGAGGGGTATACGAGCAGTACTTC
CDR3 length: 19; D gene: TRBD2; clone size: few; J gene: TRBJ2-3; V gene: TRBV2; CDR3 protein: CASRALDLWTAGRVDTQYF; CDR3 DNA: TGTGCCAGCAGAGCCCTTGACCTCTGGACGGCGGGGAGGGTAGATACGCAGTATTTT
CDR3 length: 13; D gene: TRBD2; clone size: NA; J gene: TRBJ2-2; V gene: TRBV10-3; CDR3 protein: CAISGFNTGELFF; CDR3 DNA: TGTGCCATTAGCGGGTTTAACACCGGGGAGCTGTTTTTT
CDR3 length: 16; D gene: TRBD2; clone size: NA; J gene: TRBJ2-5; V gene: TRBV24-1; CDR3 protein: CATSDRTSGLMETQYF; CDR3 DNA: TGTGCCACCAGTGACCGGACTAGCGGATTGATGGAGACCCAGTACTTC
CDR3 length: 13; D gene: NA; clone size: NA; J gene: TRBJ1-2; V gene: TRBV30; CDR3 protein: CAWTGQGDRGYTF; CDR3 DNA: TGTGCCTGGACCGGCCAGGGTGATCGAGGCTACACCTTC
CDR3 length: 15; D gene: TRBD1; clone size: NA; J gene: TRBJ1-1; V gene: TRBV11-3; CDR3 protein: CASSSRDSMNTEAFF; CDR3 DNA: TGTGCCAGCAGCTCAAGGGACAGCATGAACACTGAAGCTTTCTTT
CDR3 length: 15; D gene: NA; clone size: few; J gene: TRBJ2-1; V gene: TRBV29-1; CDR3 protein: CSVDGESWGGSEQFF; CDR3 DNA: TGCAGCGTTGACGGTGAATCGTGGGGGGGCAGTGAGCAGTTCTTC
CDR3 length: 14; D gene: NA; clone size: NA; J gene: TRBJ1-4; V gene: TRBV18; CDR3 protein: CASSPPTAHEKLFF; CDR3 DNA: TGTGCCAGCTCACCACCTACAGCCCATGAAAAACTGTTTTTT
CDR3 length: 16; D gene: TRBD2; clone size: once; J gene: TRBJ2-5; V gene: TRBV5-1; CDR3 protein: CASSLEFAGGQETQYF; CDR3 DNA: TGCGCCAGCAGCTTGGAATTCGCGGGAGGGCAAGAGACCCAGTACTTC
CDR3 length: 14; D gene: NA; clone size: NA; J gene: TRBJ2-7; V gene: TRBV5-1; CDR3 protein: CASSWGGALGEQYF; CDR3 DNA: TGCGCCAGCAGCTGGGGGGGGGCCCTTGGCGAGCAGTACTTC
CDR3 length: 16; D gene: TRBD2; clone size: NA; J gene: TRBJ2-2; V gene: TRBV6-1; CDR3 protein: CASSELAGGYTGELFF; CDR3 DNA: TGTGCCAGCAGTGAGCTAGCGGGAGGGTACACCGGGGAGCTGTTTTTT